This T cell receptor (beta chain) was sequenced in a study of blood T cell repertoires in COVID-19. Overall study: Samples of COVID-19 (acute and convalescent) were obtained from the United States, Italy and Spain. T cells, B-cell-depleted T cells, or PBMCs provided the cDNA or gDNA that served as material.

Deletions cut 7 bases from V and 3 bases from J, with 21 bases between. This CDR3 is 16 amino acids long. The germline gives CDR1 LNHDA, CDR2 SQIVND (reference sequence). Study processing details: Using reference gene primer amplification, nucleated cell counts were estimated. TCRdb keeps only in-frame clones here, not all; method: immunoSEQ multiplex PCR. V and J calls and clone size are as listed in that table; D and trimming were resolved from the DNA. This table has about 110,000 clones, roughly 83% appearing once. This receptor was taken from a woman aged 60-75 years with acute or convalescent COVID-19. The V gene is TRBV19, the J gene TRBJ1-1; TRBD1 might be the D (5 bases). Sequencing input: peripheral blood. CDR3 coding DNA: TGTGCCAGTATCCCGGGTAGGGGAGGATCGTACACTGAAGCTTTCTTT. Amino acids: CASIPGRGGSYTEAFF.